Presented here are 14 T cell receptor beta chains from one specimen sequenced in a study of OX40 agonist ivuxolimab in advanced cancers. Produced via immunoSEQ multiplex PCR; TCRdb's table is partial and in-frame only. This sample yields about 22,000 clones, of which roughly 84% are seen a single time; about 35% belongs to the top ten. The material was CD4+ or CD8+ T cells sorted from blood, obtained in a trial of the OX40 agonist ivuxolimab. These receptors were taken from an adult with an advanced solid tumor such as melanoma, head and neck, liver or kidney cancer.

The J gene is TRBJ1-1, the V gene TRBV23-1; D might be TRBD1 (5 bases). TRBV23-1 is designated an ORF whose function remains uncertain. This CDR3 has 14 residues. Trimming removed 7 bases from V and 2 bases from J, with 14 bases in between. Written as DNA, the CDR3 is TGCGCCAGCACCGAGCCGACAGCTAACACTGAAGCTTTCTTT. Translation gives CASTEPTANTEAFF.

The CDR3 DNA reads as TGTGCCAGCAGCTCAATGACAGGAGTGGGGGAGCTGTTTTTT. Protein product: CASSSMTGVGELFF. The rearrangement uses TRBV7-2 and TRBJ2-2; weak D call: TRBD1 (6 bases). Deletions cut 4 bases from V and 8 bases from J, with 14 bases between. CDR3 length: 14 residues. Germline CDR1 SGHTA, CDR2 FQGNSA.

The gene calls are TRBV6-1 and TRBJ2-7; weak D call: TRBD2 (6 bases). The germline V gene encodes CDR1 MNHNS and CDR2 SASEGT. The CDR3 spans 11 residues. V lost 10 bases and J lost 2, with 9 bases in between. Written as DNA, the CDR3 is TGTGCCACGCGGGGTCCCTACGAGCAGTACTTC. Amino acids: CATRGPYEQYF.

This CDR3 reads CASSVARERLGNEQFF. The CDR3 region has the DNA TGTGCCAGCAGCGTAGCGCGGGAACGGCTTGGCAATGAGCAGTTCTTC. The rearrangement uses TRBV9 and TRBJ2-1, with D possibly being TRBD2 (6 bases). Germline V gives CDR1 SGDLS, CDR2 YYNGEE. The CDR3 is 16 residues long. V lost 0 bases, J lost 6 bases, and 16 bases lay in between.

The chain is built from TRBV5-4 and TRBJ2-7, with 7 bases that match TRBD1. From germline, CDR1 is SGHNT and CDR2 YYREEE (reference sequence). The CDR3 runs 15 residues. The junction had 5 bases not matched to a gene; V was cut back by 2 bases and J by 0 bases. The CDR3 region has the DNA TGTGCCAGCAGCTTCCAGGGGGTTCTCTCCTACGAGCAGTACTTC. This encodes CASSFQGVLSYEQYF. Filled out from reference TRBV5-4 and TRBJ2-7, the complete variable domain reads ETGVTQSPTHLIKTRGQQVTLRCSSQSGHNTVSWYQQALGQGPQFIFQYYREEENGRGNFPPRFSGLQFPNYSSELNVNALELDDSALYLCASSFQGVLSYEQYFGPGTRLTVT.

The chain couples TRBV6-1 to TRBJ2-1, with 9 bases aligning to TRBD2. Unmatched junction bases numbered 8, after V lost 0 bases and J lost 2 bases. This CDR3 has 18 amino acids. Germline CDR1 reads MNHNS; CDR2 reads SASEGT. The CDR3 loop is CASSEAQGLAAPYNEQFF. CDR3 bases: TGTGCCAGCAGTGAAGCTCAGGGACTAGCTGCCCCCTACAATGAGCAGTTCTTC.

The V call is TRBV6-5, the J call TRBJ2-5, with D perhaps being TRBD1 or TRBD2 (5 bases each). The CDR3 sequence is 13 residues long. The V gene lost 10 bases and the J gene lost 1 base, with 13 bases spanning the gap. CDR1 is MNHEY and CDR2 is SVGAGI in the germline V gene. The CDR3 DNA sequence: TGTGCCACCGCAGGGACGGCCCAAGAGACCCAGTACTTC. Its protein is CATAGTAQETQYF.

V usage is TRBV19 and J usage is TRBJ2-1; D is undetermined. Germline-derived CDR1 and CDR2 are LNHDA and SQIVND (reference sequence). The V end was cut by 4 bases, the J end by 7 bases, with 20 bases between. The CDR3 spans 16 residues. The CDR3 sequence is CASSKERTQAENEQFF. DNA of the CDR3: TGTGCCAGTAGTAAAGAAAGGACCCAGGCAGAGAATGAGCAGTTCTTC.

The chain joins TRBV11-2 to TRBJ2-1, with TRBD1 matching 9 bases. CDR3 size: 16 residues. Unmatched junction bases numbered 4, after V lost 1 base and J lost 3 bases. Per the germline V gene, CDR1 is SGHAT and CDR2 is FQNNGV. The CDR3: CASSLGTGGFYNEQFF. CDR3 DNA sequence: TGTGCCAGCAGCTTAGGAACAGGGGGCTTCTACAATGAGCAGTTCTTC.

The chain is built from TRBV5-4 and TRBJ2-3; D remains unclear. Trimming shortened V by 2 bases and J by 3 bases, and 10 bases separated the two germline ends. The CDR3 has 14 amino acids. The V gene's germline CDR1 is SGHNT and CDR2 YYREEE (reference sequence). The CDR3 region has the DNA TGTGCCAGCAGCTTAGAGCAACGGACAGATACGCAGTATTTT. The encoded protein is CASSLEQRTDTQYF.

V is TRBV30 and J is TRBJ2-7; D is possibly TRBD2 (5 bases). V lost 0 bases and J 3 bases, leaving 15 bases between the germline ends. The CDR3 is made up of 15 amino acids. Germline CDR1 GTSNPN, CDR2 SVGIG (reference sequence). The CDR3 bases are TGTGCCTGGAGTGTTCGCAAGCGGCTCGACTACGAGCAGTACTTC. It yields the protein CAWSVRKRLDYEQYF.

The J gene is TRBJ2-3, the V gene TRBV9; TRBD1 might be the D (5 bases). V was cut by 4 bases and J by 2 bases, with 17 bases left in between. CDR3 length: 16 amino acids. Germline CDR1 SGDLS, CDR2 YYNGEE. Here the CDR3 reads CASSPRDGHYTDTQYF. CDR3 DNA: TGTGCCAGCAGCCCTAGGGATGGACATTACACAGATACGCAGTATTTT.

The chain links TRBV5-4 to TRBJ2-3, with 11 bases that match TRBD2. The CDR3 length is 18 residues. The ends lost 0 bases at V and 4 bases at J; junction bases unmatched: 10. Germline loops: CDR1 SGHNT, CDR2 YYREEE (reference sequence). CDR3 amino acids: CASSLGGKLAGDPDTQYF. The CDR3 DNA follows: TGTGCCAGCAGCTTGGGGGGGAAACTAGCGGGAGACCCAGATACGCAGTATTTT.

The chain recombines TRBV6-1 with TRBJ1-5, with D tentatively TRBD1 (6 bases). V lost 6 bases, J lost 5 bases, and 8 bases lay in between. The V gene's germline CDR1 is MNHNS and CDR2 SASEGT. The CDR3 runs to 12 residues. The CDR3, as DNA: TGTGCCAGCAGACAGGGATATCAGCCCCAGCATTTT. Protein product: CASRQGYQPQHF.